This T cell receptor (beta chain) was sequenced during a study of blood T cell repertoires in COVID-19. Study-wide context: T cells, B-cell-depleted T cells, or PBMCs supplied cDNA or gDNA.

The germline V gene has CDR1 SGHDT and CDR2 YYEEEE. The CDR3 is 15 amino acids. Between the trimmed V and J ends, which lost 6 bases and 4 bases, there was a span of 19 bases. In the study's own analysis: Reference gene primer amplification yielded estimated nucleated cell counts. Assay: immunoSEQ multiplex PCR; the TCRdb copy retains only in-frame clones and omits some. That table furnishes V, J and clone size, whereas the DNA furnished D and trimming. This sample has approximately 24,000 clones; roughly 89% occur once, and the top ten carry approximately 28%. Input material: peripheral blood. This chain uses TRBV5-6 with TRBJ1-2; weak D call: TRBD1 (6 bases). The sequence was obtained from a woman between 70 and 85 years old with active COVID-19. DNA for the CDR3: TGTGCCAGCATCCTCAGGGGCACCCTTAGCTATGGCTACACCTTC. This translates into CASILRGTLSYGYTF.